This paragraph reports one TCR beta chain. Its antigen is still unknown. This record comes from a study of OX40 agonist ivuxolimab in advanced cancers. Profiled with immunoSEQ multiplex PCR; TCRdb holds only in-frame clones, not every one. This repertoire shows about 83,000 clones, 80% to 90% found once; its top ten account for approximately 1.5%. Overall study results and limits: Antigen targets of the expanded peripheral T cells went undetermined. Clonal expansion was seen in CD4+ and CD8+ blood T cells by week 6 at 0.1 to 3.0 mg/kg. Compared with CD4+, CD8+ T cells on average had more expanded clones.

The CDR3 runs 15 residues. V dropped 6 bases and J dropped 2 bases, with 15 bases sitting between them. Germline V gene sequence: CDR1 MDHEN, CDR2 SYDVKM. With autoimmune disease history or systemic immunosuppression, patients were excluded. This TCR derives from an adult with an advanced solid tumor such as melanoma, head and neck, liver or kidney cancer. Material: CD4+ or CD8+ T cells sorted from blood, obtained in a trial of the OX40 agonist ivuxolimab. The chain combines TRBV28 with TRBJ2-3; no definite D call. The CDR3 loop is CASRVASVPTDTQYF. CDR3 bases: TGTGCCAGCAGGGTAGCCTCAGTTCCCACAGATACGCAGTATTTT.